This T cell receptor beta chain emerged from a study of shared clonotypes between healthy human individuals. Using immunoSEQ multiplex PCR, the repertoire was profiled, and TCRdb retains in-frame clones only, with some absent. Of about 1,500,000 clones listed, 95% to 97% are singletons. V lost 4 bases to trimming and J lost 0 bases; unmatched junction nucleotides: 8. The CDR3 has 16 residues. Per the germline V gene, CDR1 is SGHRS and CDR2 is YFSETQ. The TCR sequence derives from a man younger than 40 in good health. Sample: naive CD4+ T cells sorted from blood. The subset is: CD45RA+ positively selected. V and J are TRBV5-1 and TRBJ1-1; 8 nucleotides agree with TRBD1. This chain's CDR3 is CASSQVPGQVNTEAFF. CDR3 coding DNA: TGCGCCAGCAGCCAAGTCCCGGGACAGGTGAACACTGAAGCTTTCTTT.